The text below deals with one T cell receptor beta chain. Its antigen is still unknown. Per-nucleotide qualities are absent, and no much larger clonotype sits a single base away. This entry comes from a study of T cell responses to AZD1222 COVID-19 vaccine (dated by TCRdb to about 2021). A note on the overall study: AZD1222 recipients given second doses at about 4 weeks or at about 12 weeks were pooled, since spike-specific TCR depth and breadth were not found to differ between the two schedules. TCR sequencing was performed for more than 230 trial participants, of whom around 210 were given two doses of AZD1222 and around 26 were given two doses of MenACWY control vaccine. Trial participants were enrolled into age subgroups of 18-55, 56-69 and 70-plus years, which contained approximately 150, 30 and 60 TCR-sequenced participants, respectively. Overall study outcomes, separate from this receptor: Because no day 14 peak-response samples were available, the repertoires could be characterized only after the peak T cell response. Conclusions about previously exposed vaccinees were limited because only six AZD1222 recipients were SARS-CoV-2 seropositive at baseline. In the small 56-69-year group, the increase in depth fell short of significance, most likely because of low power. Reportedly, close to half of the unique spike-specific TCRs recognized epitopes lying outside the regions that are mutated in the B.1.351 and B.1.1.7 variants. CD4 TCRs associated with the vaccine covered the entire spike protein, and the dominant responses were in regions 160-218 and 743-854. A significant rise in spike-specific TCR breadth and depth was observed after two AZD1222 doses relative to day 0 and relative to MenACWY recipients. Participants were mostly white British and included more females than males, and it was suggested by the authors that clonal diversity may have been underestimated.

The meaning of the sample's time point label: baseline before first vaccination. The vaccinee samples were drawn from two UK trials, COV001 and COV002, one of which was a single-blind randomized controlled phase 2/3 trial testing AZD1222 (ChAdOx1 nCoV-19) in healthy adults. Trial participant PBMC samples were collected at day 0 and day 28 after the second dose for TCRbeta chain sequencing. V is shortened by 5 bases, J by 1 base, and the region joining them spans 15 bases. The germline V gene supplies CDR1 SNHLY and CDR2 FYNNEI. Reading from cysteine to phenylalanine, the CDR3 counts 16 amino acids. Of the read, only the CDR3 DNA is kept; its 48 bases are in frame from base 1. The CDR3 regions of human TCRbeta chains were analyzed by immunosequencing. On the authors' methods: Repertoire TCRs were matched against a reference library of SARS-CoV-2-specific TCRs generated with the MIRA antigen-specificity platform. Breadth was defined as the fraction of unique TCRs that were SARS-CoV-2-associated, and depth was defined as the fraction of total T cells that were SARS-CoV-2-associated. Each spike-specific TCR was assigned to its reactive spike region and to a CD4 or CD8 class using the MIRA data. Log10-transformed breadth and depth values were compared by one-way ANOVA with Sidak's multiple comparisons tests. TCRdb provides this immuneACCESS table in a form limited to in-frame rearrangements. Some clones are lacking; in checked studies, under half of them reflect an unresolved V gene, and why the rest are absent is not known. The V and J calls and clone size are taken from that table; D and trimming were inferred from the DNA. The sample data list more than 95,000 clones, and around 93% of these were observed just once. 0.8% to 1.1% of the sample goes to the ten largest clones.

The sequence came from an adult in good health. The sample consisted of peripheral blood, taken on day 0 of AZD1222 vaccination. The V gene is TRBV2 and the J gene is TRBJ1-5; the D gene is perhaps TRBD1, on 6 matching bases. At the DNA level, the sequence is TGTGCCAGCAGTCCACAGGGTTCCTTGAGCAATCAGCCCCAGCATTTT. Its amino acids are CASSPQGSLSNQPQHF.